The 8 T cell receptor beta chains listed next were all sequenced from one sample in a study of monozygotic twins with inflammatory bowel disease. For each CDR3 protein, TCRdb gives one entry from its re-call of the 5' RACE reads, without DNA. In total, the table holds around 400,000 distinct CDR3 sequences. The specimen was blood. The source is a human donor with ulcerative colitis or Crohn's disease, or a healthy co-twin of an affected twin (not recorded which).

This sequence joins TRBV6-1 and TRBJ2-7; TCRdb's D call, TRBD1, is unchecked because there is no DNA. The CDR3 totals 16 residues. Germline V gene sequence: CDR1 MNHNS, CDR2 SASEGT. CDR3 sequence reads: CASSPVRDRGNHEQYF.

This chain connects TRBV27 to TRBJ2-7; the D call from TCRdb, TRBD2, cannot be confirmed without DNA. The CDR3 covers 16 residues. The germline V gene encodes CDR1 MNHEY and CDR2 SMNVEV (reference sequence). The CDR3 here is CASSLSPGLRLNEQYF.

The chain uses TRBV11-2 and TRBJ2-1; TCRdb selects TRBD2, and the lack of DNA leaves this call unchecked. The CDR3 covers 14 residues. Germline V lookup: CDR1 SGHAT, CDR2 FQNNGV. CDR3 loop: CASSPASGRNEQFF.

This rearrangement joins TRBV7-2 to TRBJ1-6; the D gene TCRdb calls, TRBD1, cannot be checked with no DNA. Germline V gene lookup returns CDR1 SGHTA and CDR2 FQGNSA. This CDR3 contains 15 residues. The CDR3 here is CASSLAGQTNSPLHF.

This chain links TRBV12-3 or TRBV12-4 with TRBJ1-1; the TRBD1 assignment by TCRdb is unverifiable without DNA. The CDR3 totals 13 residues. CDR3: CASTPTGEYEAFF.

The chain recombines TRBV5-1 with TRBJ2-1; the D call from TCRdb, TRBD2, cannot be confirmed without DNA. The germline V gene encodes CDR1 SGHRS and CDR2 YFSETQ. This CDR3 has 16 amino acids. The CDR3 protein is CASSLAGTSGYNEQFF.

The chain is built from TRBV18 and TRBJ1-2; TCRdb picks TRBD1, but there is no DNA to check that call. The CDR3 covers 13 residues. Germline V gene data show CDR1 as KGHSH and CDR2 as LQKENI. This chain's CDR3 is CAIPTGAFGGYTF.

This chain connects TRBV14 to TRBJ2-1; with no DNA, the TCRdb D assignment of TRBD2 cannot be verified. Germline V gives CDR1 SGHDN, CDR2 FVKESK. This CDR3 comprises 15 residues. CDR3: CASNKDSGRADEQFF.